This record concerns one TCR beta chain sequence. This clonotype was observed a few times. The target of this receptor is not known. Base qualities are not at hand, and no much larger clone is one base apart. The CDR1 and CDR2 encoded by the germline V gene (reference sequence) are SEHNR and FQNEAQ. The junction shows trimming of 3 bases on V and 0 bases on J, and the gene matches do not reach 3 bases of it. Reading from cysteine to phenylalanine, the CDR3 counts 15 amino acids. Only the CDR3 portion is preserved as DNA: 45 bases, with reading frame beginning at the first base. These data come from a study of blood T cells in healthy people across ages (dated by TCRdb to about 2015). A note on the overall study: Template switching captured roughly one uniquely barcoded TCR beta cDNA molecule per two T cells in model experiments. To track age-related changes in TCR beta repertoire diversity, the study relied on deep sequencing normalized with unique cDNA molecular identifiers. The donors were divided into four age groups: young (average around 17 years), middle-aged (around 41), aged (roughly 60) and long-lived (about 80). To avoid experimental bias, donors of different ages were spread randomly across the sequencing lanes. For two donors (one aged 18 to 29 and one aged 80 or older), the study analyzed two additional independent replicas of 1 million unique cDNA reads from the same blood draw.

The receptor library was made with 5' RACE. The reads were generated on an Illumina HiSeq 2500. A second 7 to 11 cycle PCR used a sample-barcoded 5' primer and a J-beta primer mix. A template-switch 5' adaptor carrying 12 random nucleotides introduced a unique molecular identifier onto each TCR beta cDNA molecule. At least 3 million CDR3-containing paired-end reads were obtained from each sample. First-strand cDNA synthesis was performed from all RNA using the Mint cDNA synthesis kit, with priming by a TRBC-specific oligonucleotide. Following uracil-DNA glycosylase treatment, all cDNA underwent a first 18-cycle PCR with the universal primers M1SS and BC2_uni_R. On the authors' methods: Each sample was normalized by randomly selecting 1 million high-quality reads, each carrying a distinct molecular identifier. Instead of being binned into consensus sequences, reads that shared molecular identifiers were thrown out. MiTCR, set to a Q25 quality threshold and the strictest error-elimination algorithm, was used for CDR3 identification, clonotype clustering and error correction. A nonparametric unseen species model with Euler transformation was used to estimate lower-bound total TCR beta diversity. TCRdb redid the processing of the public reads, applying fastp at Q25 and MiXCR, and retained in-frame beta chains. Rows are unified per CDR3 protein, each entry keeping the most common DNA and genes. V and J calls and clone size were set by TCRdb, not the authors. Counted in this sample were roughly 700,000 distinct CDR3 sequences; around half of them appeared once. In total, the top ten clones hold 30% to 35% of the sample.

Systemically healthy Caucasian individuals from Russia, over 30 in total and aged roughly 6 to 95 years, were included as donors. Around 10 milliliters of peripheral blood were drawn from each donor into EDTA-treated Vacutainer tubes. Ficoll-Paque density-gradient centrifugation was used to isolate PBMCs, with at least 7 million obtained per sample. Trizol reagent was used to extract total RNA from PBMCs, with at least 5.5 micrograms per sample. Naive CD45RAhigh/CD27high T cell percentages were measured by flow cytometry on a PBMC aliquot from every donor. What the research found in general, with its limitations: There was a strong correlation between observed TCR beta diversity and the percentage of naive T cells measured by flow cytometry. Conclusive comparison of naive and antigen-experienced compartments was prevented by the profiling of bulk unsorted PBMCs. Total diversity estimates from one million sequenced T cells were considered lower bounds and underestimates. As age increased, observed TCR beta diversity per million T cells dropped in a roughly linear way, and a significant reduction was already evident by age about 40. The long-lived group showed more naive CD4+ T cells, fewer expanded clones and increased TCR diversity than the aged group, suggesting age selection. Because donor CMV infection status was unknown, age-related changes in expanded clonotypes were potentially confounded.

The TCR originated in a woman in her sixties or seventies in good health. The V and J genes are TRBV7-9 and TRBJ2-7, and 9 junction bases match TRBD1. What was sequenced was blood. The CDR3 reads as follows: CASSFGQGPSYEQYF. The DNA reads TGTGCCAGCAGCTTCGGACAGGGGCCCTCCTACGAGCAGTACTTC.